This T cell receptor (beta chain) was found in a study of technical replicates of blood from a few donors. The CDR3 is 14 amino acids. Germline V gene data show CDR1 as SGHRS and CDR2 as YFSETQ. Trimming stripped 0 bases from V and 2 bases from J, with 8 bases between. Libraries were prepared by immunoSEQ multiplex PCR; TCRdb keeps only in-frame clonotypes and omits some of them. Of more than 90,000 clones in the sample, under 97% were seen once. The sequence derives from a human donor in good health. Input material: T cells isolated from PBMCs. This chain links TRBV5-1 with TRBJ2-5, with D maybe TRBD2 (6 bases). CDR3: CASSLVEGQETQYF. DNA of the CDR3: TGCGCCAGCAGCTTGGTGGAGGGTCAAGAGACCCAGTACTTC.